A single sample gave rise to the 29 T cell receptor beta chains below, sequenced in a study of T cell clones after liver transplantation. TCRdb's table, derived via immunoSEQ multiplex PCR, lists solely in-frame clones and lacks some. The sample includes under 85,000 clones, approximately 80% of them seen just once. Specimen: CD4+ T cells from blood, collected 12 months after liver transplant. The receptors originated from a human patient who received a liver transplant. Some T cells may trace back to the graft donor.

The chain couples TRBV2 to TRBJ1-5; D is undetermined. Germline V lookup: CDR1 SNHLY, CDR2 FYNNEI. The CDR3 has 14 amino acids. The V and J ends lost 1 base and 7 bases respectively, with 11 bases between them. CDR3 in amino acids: CASSEEGTEQPQHF. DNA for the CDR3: TGTGCCAGCAGTGAAGAGGGAACAGAGCAGCCCCAGCATTTT.

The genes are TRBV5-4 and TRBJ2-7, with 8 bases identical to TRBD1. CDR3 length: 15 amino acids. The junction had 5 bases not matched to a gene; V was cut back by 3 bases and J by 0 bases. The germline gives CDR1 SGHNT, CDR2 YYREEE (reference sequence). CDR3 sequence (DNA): TGTGCCAGCAGCTCGGGACAGGCCAGCTCCTACGAGCAGTACTTC. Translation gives CASSSGQASSYEQYF.

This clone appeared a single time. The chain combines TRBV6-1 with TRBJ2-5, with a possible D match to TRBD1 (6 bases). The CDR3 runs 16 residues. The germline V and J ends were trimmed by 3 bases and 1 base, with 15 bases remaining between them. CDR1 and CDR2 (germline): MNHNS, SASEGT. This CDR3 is CASSDPWTVSQETQYF. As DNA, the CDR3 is TGTGCCAGCAGTGACCCGTGGACAGTTAGCCAAGAGACCCAGTACTTC.

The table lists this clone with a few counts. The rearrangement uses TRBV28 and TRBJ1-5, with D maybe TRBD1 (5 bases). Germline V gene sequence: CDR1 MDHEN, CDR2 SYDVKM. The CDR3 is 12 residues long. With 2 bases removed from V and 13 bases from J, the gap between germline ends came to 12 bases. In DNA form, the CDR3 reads TGTGCCAGCAGTTTACGAACAGGTACGCAGCATTTT. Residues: CASSLRTGTQHF. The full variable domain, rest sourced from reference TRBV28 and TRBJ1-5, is DVKVTQSSRYLVKRTGEKVFLECVQDMDHENMFWYRQDPGLGLRLIYFSYDVKMKEKGDIPEGYSVSREKKERFSLILESASTNQTSMYLCASSLRTGTQHFGDGTRLSIL.

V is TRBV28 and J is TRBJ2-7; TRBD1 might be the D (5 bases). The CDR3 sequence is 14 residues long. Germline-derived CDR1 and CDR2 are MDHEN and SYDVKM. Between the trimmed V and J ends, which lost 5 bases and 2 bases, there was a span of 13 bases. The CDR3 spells CASSLNRSPYEQYF. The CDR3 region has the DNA TGTGCCAGCAGTCTGAACAGGTCACCCTACGAGCAGTACTTC.

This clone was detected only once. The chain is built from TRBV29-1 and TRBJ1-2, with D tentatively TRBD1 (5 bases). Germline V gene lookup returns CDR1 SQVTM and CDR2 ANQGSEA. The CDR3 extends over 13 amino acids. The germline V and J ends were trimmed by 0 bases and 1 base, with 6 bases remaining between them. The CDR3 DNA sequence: TGCAGCGTTGAAGACAGGGTTAACTATGGCTACACCTTC. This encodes CSVEDRVNYGYTF.

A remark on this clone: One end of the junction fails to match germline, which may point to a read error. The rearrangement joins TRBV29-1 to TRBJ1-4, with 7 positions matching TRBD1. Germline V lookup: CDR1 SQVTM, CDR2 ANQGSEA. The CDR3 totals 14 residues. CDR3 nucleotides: TGCAGCCCCCGTTTGGGCAGGGGGAGAAGAAAAACTGTTTTT. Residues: CSPRLGRGRRKTVF.

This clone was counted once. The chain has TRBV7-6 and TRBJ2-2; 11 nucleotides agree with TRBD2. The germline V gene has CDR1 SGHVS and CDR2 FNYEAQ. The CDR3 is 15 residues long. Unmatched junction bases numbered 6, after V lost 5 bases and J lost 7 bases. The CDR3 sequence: CASSPLAGVVGELFF. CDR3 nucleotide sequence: TGTGCCAGCAGCCCACTAGCGGGAGTGGTCGGGGAGCTGTTTTTT.

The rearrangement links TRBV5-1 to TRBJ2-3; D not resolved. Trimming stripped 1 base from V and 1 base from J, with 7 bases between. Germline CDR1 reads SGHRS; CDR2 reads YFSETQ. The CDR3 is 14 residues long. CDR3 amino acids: CASSLSGRTDTQYF. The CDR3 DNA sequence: TGCGCCAGCAGCTTGTCGGGCCGCACAGATACGCAGTATTTT.

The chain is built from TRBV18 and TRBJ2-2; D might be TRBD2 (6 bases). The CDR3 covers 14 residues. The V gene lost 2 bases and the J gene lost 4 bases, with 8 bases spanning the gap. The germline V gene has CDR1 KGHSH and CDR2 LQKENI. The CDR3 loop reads CASSPGTLTGELFF. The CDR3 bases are TGTGCCAGCTCACCAGGGACTCTCACCGGGGAGCTGTTTTTT.

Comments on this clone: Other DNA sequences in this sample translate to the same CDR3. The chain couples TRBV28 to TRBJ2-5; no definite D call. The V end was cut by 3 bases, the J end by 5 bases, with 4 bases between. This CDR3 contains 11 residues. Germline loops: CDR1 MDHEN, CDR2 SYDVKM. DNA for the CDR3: TGTGCCAGCAGTTTGGGGGAGACCCAGTACTTC. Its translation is CASSLGETQYF.

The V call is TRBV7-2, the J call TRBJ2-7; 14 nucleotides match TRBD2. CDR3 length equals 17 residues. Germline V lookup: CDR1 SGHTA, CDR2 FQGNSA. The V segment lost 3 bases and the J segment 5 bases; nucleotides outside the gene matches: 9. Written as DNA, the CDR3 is TGTGCCAGCAGCTTCCCCCCGACTAGCGGGAGGGCCCACGAGCAGTACTTC. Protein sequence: CASSFPPTSGRAHEQYF.

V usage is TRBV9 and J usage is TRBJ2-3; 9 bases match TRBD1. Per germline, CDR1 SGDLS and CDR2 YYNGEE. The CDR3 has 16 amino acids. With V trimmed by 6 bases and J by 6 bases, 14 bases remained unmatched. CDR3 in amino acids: CASTGEGTGKSDTQYF. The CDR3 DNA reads TGTGCCAGCACCGGTGAGGGGACAGGGAAGTCGGATACGCAGTATTTT.

DNA of the CDR3: TGTGCCAGCAGTGGCATGGGCAATGAGCAGTTCTTC. It yields the protein CASSGMGNEQFF. The chain has TRBV7-2 and TRBJ2-1; D gene ambiguous. The germline V gene encodes CDR1 SGHTA and CDR2 FQGNSA. The CDR3 consists of 12 residues. V was cut by 6 bases and J by 6 bases, with 9 bases left in between. Filled out from reference TRBV7-2 and TRBJ2-1, the complete variable domain reads GAGVSQSPSNKVTEKGKDVELRCDPISGHTALYWYRQSLGQGLEFLIYFQGNSAPDKSGLPSDRFSAERTGGSVSTLTIQRTQQEDSAVYLCASSGMGNEQFFGPGTRLTVL.

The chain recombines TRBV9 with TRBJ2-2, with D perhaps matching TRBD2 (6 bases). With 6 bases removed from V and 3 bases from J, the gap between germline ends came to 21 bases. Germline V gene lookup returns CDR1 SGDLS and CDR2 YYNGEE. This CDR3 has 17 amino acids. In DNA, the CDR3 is TGTGCCAGCACCACCGATATGACTAGTATCGACACCGGGGAGCTGTTTTTT. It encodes CASTTDMTSIDTGELFF.

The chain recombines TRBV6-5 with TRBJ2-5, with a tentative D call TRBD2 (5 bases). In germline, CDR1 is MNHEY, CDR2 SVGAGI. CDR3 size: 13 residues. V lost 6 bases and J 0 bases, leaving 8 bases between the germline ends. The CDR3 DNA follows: TGTGCCAGCAGAGGGAGTCACCAAGAGACCCAGTACTTC. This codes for CASRGSHQETQYF.

The CDR3, as DNA: TGTGCCAGCAGTGGGGAAGATCAGCCCCAGCATTTT. Protein: CASSGEDQPQHF. V is TRBV2 and J is TRBJ1-5; D is undetermined. The V gene lost 4 bases and the J gene lost 5 bases, with 6 bases spanning the gap. Germline V gives CDR1 SNHLY, CDR2 FYNNEI. CDR3 length equals 12 residues.

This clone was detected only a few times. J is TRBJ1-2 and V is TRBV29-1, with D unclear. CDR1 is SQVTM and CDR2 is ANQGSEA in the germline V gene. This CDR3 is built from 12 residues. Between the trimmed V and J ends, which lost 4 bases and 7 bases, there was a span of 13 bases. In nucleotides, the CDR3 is TGCAGCGTTGGGGTTGGTGGAGGTGGCTACACCTTC. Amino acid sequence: CSVGVGGGGYTF.

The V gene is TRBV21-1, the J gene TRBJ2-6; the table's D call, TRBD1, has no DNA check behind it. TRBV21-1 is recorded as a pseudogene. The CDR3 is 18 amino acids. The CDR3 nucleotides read TGTGCCAGCAGCTTAGTTCCGGGACAGAGCTCTGGGGCCAACGTCCTGACTTTC. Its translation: CASSLVPGQSSGANVLTF.

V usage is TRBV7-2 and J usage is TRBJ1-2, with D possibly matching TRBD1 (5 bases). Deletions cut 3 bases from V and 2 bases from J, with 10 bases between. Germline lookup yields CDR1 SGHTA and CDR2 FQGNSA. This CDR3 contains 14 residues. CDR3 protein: CASSFQGVNYGYTF. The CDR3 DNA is TGTGCCAGCAGCTTCCAGGGAGTCAACTATGGCTACACCTTC.

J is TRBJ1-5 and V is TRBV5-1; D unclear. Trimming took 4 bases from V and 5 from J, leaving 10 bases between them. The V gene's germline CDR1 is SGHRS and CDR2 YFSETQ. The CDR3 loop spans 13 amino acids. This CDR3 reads CASSLSVDQPQHF. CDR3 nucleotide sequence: TGCGCCAGCAGCCTGTCAGTGGATCAGCCCCAGCATTTT.

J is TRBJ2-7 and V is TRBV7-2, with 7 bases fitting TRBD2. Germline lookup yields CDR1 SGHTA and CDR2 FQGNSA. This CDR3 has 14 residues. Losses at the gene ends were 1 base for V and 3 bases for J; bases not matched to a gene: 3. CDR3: CASSLGAGLYEQYF. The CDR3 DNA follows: TGTGCCAGCAGCTTAGGAGCGGGGCTCTACGAGCAGTACTTC.

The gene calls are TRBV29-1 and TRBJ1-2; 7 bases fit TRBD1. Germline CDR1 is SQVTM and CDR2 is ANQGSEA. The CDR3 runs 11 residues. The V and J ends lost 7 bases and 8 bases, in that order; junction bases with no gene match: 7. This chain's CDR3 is CSASTGYGYTF. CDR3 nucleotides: TGCAGCGCATCGACAGGGTACGGCTACACCTTC.

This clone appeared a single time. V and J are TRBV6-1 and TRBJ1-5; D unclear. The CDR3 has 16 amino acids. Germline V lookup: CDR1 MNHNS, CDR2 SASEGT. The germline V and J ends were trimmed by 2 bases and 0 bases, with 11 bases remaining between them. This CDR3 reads CASSEWSANSNQPQHF. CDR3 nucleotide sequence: TGTGCCAGCAGTGAATGGTCGGCAAATAGCAATCAGCCCCAGCATTTT.

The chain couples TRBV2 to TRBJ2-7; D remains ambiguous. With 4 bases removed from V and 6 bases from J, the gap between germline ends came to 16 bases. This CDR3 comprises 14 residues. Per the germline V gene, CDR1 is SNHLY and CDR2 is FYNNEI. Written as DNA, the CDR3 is TGTGCCAGCAGTGTAGTACGGTTGGGTTTCGAGCAGTACTTC. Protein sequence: CASSVVRLGFEQYF.

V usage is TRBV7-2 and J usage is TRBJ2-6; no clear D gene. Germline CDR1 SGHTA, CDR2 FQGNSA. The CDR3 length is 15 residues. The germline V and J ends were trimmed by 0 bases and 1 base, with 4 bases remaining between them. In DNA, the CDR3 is TGTGCCAGCAGCTTAGCATTATCTGGGGCCAACGTCCTGACTTTC. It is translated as CASSLALSGANVLTF. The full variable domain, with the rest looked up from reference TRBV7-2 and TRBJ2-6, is GAGVSQSPSNKVTEKGKDVELRCDPISGHTALYWYRQSLGQGLEFLIYFQGNSAPDKSGLPSDRFSAERTGGSVSTLTIQRTQQEDSAVYLCASSLALSGANVLTFGAGSRLTVL.

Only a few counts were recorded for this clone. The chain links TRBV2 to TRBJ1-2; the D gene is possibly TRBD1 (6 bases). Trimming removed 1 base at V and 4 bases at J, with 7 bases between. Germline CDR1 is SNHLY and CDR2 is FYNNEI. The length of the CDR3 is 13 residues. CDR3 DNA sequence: TGTGCCAGCAGTGAAGGCAGGGGCTATGGCTACACCTTC. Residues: CASSEGRGYGYTF. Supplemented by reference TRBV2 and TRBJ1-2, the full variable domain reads EPEVTQTPSHQVTQMGQEVILRCVPISNHLYFYWYRQILGQKVEFLVSFYNNEISEKSEIFDDQFSVERPDGSNFTLKIRSTKLEDSAMYFCASSEGRGYGYTFGSGTRLTVV.

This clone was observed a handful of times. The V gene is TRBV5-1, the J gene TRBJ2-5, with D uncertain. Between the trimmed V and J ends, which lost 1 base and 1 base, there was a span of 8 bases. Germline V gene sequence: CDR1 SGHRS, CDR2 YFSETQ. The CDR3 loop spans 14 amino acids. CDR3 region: CASSLSASQETQYF. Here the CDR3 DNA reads TGCGCCAGCAGCTTGAGTGCCAGCCAAGAGACCCAGTACTTC. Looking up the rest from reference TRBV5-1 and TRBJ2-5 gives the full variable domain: KAGVTQTPRYLIKTRGQQVTLSCSPISGHRSVSWYQQTPGQGLQFLFEYFSETQRNKGNFPGRFSGRQFSNSRSEMNVSTLELGDSALYLCASSLSASQETQYFGPGTRLLVL.

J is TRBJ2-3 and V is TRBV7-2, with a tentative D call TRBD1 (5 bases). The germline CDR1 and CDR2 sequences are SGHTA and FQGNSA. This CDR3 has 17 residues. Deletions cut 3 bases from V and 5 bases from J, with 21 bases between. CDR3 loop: CASSFPLSRVRRDTQYF. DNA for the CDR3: TGTGCCAGCAGCTTCCCGTTATCCAGGGTGAGAAGAGATACGCAGTATTTT.